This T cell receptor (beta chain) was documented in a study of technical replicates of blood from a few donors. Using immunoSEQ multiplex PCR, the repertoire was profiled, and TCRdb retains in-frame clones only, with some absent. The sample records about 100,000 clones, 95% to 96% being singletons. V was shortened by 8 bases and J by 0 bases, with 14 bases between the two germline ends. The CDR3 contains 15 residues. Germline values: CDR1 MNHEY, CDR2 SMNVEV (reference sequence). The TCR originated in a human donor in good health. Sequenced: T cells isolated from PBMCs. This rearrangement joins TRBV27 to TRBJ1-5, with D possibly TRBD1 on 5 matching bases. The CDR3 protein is CASGGMEYSNQPQHF. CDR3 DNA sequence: TGTGCCAGCGGGGGGATGGAATATAGCAATCAGCCCCAGCATTTT.